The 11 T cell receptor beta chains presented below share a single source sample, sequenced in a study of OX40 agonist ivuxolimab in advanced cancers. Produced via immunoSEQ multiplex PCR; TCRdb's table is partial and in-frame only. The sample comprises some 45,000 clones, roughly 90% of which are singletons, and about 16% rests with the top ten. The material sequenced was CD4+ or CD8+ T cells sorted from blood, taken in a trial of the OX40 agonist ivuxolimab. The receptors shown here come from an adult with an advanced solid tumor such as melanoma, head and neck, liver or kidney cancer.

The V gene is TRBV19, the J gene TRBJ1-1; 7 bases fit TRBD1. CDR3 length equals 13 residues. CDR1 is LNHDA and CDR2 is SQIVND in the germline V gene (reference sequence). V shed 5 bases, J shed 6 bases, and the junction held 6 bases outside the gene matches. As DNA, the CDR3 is TGTGCCAGTAGTCTTCGACAGGGCTCTGAAGCTTTCTTT. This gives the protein CASSLRQGSEAFF.

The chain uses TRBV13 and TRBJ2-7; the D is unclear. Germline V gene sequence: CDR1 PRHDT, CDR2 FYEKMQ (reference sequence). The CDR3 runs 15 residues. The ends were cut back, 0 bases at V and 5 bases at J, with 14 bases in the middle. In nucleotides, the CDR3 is TGTGCCAGCAGCTTAGGGGAGAAGGCCTTAGACGAGCAGTACTTC. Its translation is CASSLGEKALDEQYF.

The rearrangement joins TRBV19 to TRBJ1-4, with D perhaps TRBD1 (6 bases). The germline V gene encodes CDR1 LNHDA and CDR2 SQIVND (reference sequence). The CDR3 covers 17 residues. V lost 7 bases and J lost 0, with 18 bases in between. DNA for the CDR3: TGTGCCAGTACCCGGTACGGACAGTTTGCAACTAATGAAAAACTGTTTTTT. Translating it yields CASTRYGQFATNEKLFF.

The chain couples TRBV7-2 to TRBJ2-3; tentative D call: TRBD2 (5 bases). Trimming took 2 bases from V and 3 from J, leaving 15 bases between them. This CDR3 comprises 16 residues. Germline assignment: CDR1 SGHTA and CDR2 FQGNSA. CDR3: CASSLRWEWGTDTQYF. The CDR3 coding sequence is TGTGCCAGCAGCTTAAGGTGGGAGTGGGGAACAGATACGCAGTATTTT.

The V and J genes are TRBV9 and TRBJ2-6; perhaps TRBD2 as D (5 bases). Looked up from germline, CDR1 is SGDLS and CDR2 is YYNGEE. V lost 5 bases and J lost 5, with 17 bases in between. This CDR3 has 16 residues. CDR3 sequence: CASSSVKQSRANVLTF. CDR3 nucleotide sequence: TGTGCCAGCAGTAGCGTCAAACAAAGTCGGGCCAACGTCCTGACTTTC.

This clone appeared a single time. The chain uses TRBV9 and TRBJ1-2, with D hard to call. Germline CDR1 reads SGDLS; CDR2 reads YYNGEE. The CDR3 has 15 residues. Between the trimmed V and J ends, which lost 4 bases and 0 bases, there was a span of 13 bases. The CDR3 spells CASSTDGPANYGYTF. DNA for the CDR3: TGTGCCAGCAGCACCGACGGGCCAGCTAACTATGGCTACACCTTC. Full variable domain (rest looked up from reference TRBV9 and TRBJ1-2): DSGVTQTPKHLITATGQRVTLRCSPRSGDLSVYWYQQSLDQGLQFLIQYYNGEERAKGNILERFSAQQFPDLHSELNLSSLELGDSALYFCASSTDGPANYGYTFGSGTRLTVV.

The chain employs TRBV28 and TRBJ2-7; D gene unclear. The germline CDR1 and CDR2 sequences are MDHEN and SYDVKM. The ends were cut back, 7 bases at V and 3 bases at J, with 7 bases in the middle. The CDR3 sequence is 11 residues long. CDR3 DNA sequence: TGTGCCAGCAATTCTTACTACGAGCAGTACTTC. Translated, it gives CASNSYYEQYF. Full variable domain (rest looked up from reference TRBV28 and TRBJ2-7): DVKVTQSSRYLVKRTGEKVFLECVQDMDHENMFWYRQDPGLGLRLIYFSYDVKMKEKGDIPEGYSVSREKKERFSLILESASTNQTSMYLCASNSYYEQYFGPGTRLTVT.

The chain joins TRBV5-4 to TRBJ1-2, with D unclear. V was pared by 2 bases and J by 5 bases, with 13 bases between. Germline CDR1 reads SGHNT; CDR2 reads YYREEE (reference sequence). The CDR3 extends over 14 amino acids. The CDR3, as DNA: TGTGCCAGCAGCTTTAGCACAGCTACATATGGCTACACCTTC. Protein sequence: CASSFSTATYGYTF.

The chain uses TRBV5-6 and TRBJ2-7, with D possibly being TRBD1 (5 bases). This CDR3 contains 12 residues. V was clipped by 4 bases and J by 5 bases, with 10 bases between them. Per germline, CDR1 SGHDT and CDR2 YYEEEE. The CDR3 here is CASSLQADEQYF. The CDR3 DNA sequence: TGTGCCAGCAGCCTACAGGCTGACGAGCAGTACTTC.

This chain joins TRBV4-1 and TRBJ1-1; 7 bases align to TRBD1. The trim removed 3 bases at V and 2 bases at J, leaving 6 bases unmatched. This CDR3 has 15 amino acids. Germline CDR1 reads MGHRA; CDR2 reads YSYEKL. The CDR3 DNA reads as TGCGCCAGCAGCCAGGCCGACAGGGCCAACACTGAAGCTTTCTTT. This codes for CASSQADRANTEAFF.

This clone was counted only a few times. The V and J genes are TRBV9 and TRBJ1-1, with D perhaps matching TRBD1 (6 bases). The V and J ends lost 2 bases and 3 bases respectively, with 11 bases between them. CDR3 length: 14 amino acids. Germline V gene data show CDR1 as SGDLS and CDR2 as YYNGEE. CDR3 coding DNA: TGTGCCAGCAGCGTTGAGGGGGTTGACACTGAAGCTTTCTTT. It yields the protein CASSVEGVDTEAFF.